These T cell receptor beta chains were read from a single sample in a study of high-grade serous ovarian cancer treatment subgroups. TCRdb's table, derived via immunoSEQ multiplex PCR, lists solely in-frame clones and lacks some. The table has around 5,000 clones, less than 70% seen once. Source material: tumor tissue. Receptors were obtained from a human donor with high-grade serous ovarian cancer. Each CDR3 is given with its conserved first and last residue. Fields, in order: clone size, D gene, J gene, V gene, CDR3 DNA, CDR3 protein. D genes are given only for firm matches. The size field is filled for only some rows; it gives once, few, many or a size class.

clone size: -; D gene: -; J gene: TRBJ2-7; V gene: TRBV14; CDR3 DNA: TGTGCCAGCAGCCAAGATATCTCTCATCTCGAGCAGTACTTC; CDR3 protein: CASSQDISHLEQYF
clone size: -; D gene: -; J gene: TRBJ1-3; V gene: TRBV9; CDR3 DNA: TGTGCCAGCAGCGTAGTCCCTGGAAACACCATATATTTT; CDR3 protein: CASSVVPGNTIYF
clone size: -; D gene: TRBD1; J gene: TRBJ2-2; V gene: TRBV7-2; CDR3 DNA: TGTGCCAGCAGTCGACAGGGGACCGCGGCCACCGGGGAGCTGTTTTTT; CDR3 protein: CASSRQGTAATGELFF
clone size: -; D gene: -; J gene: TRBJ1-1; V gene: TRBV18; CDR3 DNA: TGTGCCAGCTCACTAGCAGGGCCTCCGGTAGGGACTGAAGCTTTCTTT; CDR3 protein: CASSLAGPPVGTEAFF
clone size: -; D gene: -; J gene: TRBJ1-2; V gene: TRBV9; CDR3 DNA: TGTGCCAGCAGCGTAGGATCCGCTAACTATGGCTACACCTTC; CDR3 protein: CASSVGSANYGYTF
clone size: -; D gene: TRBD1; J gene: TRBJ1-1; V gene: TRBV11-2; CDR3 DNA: TGTGCCAGCAGCTCGGACAGGGGATTCGTGAACACTGAAGCTTTCTTT; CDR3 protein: CASSSDRGFVNTEAFF
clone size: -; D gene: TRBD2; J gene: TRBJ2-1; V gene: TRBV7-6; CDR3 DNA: TGTGCCAGCAGCTTAACTAGCGGGGGGGCGGGATCCTACAATGAGCAGTTCTTC; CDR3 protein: CASSLTSGGAGSYNEQFF
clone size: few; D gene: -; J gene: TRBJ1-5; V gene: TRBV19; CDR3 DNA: TGTGCCAGTCAAGCGAGGGCCATCAATCAGCCCCAGCATTTT; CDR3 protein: CASQARAINQPQHF
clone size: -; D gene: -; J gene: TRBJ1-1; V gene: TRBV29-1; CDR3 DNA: TGCAGCGTTTTGACGGTCGGGACCGCTGAAGCTTTCTTT; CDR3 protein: CSVLTVGTAEAFF
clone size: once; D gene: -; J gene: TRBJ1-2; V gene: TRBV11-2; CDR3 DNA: TGTGCCAGCAGCTTAGGGACGGGCGGCGTTTCCAGCTATGGCTACACCTTC; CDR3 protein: CASSLGTGGVSSYGYTF
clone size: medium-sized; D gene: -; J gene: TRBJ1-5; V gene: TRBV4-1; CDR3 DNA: TGCGCCAGCAGCCCCCTTCGGGACACGCCCCAGCATTTT; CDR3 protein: CASSPLRDTPQHF
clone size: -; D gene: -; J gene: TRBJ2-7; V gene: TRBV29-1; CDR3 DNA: TGCAGCGTTGAAGACGGGTCCTACGAGCAGTACTTC; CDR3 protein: CSVEDGSYEQYF
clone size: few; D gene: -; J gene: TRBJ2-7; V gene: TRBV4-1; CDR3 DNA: TGCGCCAGCAGCCCTGGCATAGGCAGGTACGAGCAGTACTTC; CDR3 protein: CASSPGIGRYEQYF
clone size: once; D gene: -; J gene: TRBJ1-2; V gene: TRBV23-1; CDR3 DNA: TGCGCCAAAGGAGGCGGCAGCTATGGCTACACCTTC; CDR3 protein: CAKGGGSYGYTF
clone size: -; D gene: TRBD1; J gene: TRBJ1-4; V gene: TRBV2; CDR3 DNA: TGTGCCAGCACCCGACAGGGGGCGAGAGACGAAAAACTGTTTTTT; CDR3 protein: CASTRQGARDEKLFF
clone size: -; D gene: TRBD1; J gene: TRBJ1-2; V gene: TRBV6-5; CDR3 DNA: TGTGCCAGTACTCGACGACAGGGGCTTTATGGCTACACCTTC; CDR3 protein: CASTRRQGLYGYTF
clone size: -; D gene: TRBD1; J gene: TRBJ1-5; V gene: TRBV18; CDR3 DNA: TGTGCCAGCTCGAGACAGGGACACAATCAGCCCCAGCATTTT; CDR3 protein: CASSRQGHNQPQHF
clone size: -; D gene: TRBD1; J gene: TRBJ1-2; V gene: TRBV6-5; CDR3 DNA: TGTGCCAGCAGTTACCTGACAGGGGACTATGGCTACACCTTC; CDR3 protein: CASSYLTGDYGYTF
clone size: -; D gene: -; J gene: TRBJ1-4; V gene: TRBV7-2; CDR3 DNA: TGTGCCAGCAGCCTCTACCCCGGAACAACTGCATTTAATGAAAAACTGTTTTTT; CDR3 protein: CASSLYPGTTAFNEKLFF
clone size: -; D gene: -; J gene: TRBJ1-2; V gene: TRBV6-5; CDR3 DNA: TGTGCCAGCAGCCCGCCGGGGTGGCGCTACACCTTC; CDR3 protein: CASSPPGWRYTF
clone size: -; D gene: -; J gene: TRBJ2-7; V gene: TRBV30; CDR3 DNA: TGTGCTGTTCGCCGGAGAAACTACGAGCAGTACTTC; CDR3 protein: CAVRRRNYEQYF
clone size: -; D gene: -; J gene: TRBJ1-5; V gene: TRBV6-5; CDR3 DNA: TGTGCCAGCAGTTACGGCAGGGAACAGCCCCAGCATTTT; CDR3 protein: CASSYGREQPQHF
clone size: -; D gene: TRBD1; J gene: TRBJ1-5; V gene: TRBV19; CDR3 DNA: TGTGCCACCCTAGAGGTCCAGGGGGCTATGAGCAATCAGCCCCAGCATTTT; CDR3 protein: CATLEVQGAMSNQPQHF
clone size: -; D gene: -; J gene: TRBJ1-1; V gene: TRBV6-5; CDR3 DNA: TGTGCCAGCACCTTTAGGGCCGAGAACACTGAAGCTTTCTTT; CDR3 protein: CASTFRAENTEAFF
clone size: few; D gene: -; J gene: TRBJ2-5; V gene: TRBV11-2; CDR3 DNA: TGTGCCAGCAGCTCTGGACTGCAAGAGACCCAGTACTTC; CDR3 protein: CASSSGLQETQYF
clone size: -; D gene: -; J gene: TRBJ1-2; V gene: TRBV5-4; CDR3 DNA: TGTGCCAGCACCTCGGGAGGGCTCTCCAGGGCCCTCTATGGCTACACCTTC; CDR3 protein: CASTSGGLSRALYGYTF
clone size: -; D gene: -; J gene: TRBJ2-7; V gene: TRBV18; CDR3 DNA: TGTGCCAGCTCACCACCCAGCAATTCCTACGAGCAGTACTTC; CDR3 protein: CASSPPSNSYEQYF
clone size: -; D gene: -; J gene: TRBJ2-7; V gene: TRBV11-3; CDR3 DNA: TGTGCCAGCGACCACTACGAGCAGTACTTC; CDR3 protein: CASDHYEQYF
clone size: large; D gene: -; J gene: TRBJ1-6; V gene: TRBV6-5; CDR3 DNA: TGTGCCAGCAGAAAGCAGGGTGTTACACCCCTCCACTTT; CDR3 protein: CASRKQGVTPLHF
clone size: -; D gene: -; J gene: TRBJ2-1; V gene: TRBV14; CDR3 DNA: TGTGCCAGCAGCCAAGTTGCGGGGAGCTCCTACAATGAGCAGTTCTTC; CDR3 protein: CASSQVAGSSYNEQFF
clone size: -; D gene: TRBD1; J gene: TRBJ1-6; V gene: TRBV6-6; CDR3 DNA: TGCGCCACTTCTCCCGGGACAGGGGGTGTAACCCTCCACTTT; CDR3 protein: CATSPGTGGVTLHF
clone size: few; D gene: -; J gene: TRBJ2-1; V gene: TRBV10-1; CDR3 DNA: TGCGCCAGCAGCCCTTATGCCAGTGAGCAGTTCTTC; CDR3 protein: CASSPYASEQFF
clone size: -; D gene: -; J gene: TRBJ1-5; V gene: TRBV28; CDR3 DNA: TGTGCCAGCAGCCGCCCGGGGGACGGCAATCAGCCCCAGCATTTT; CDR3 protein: CASSRPGDGNQPQHF
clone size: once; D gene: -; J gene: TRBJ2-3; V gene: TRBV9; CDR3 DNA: TGTGCCAGCAGCGTAGTGGGGGGCCGGGCAGATACGCAGTATTTT; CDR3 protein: CASSVVGGRADTQYF
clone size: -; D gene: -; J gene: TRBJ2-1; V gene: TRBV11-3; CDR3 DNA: TGTGCCAGCAGCCTCGTGAGAGACGGAAACAATGAGCAGTTCTTC; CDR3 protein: CASSLVRDGNNEQFF
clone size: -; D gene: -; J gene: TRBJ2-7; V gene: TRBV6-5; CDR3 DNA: TGTGCCAGCAGTTACAGTCTGACAGCCCCGGGGGAGCAGTACTTC; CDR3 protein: CASSYSLTAPGEQYF
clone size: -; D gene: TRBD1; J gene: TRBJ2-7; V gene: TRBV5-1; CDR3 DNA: TGCGCCAGCAGCTGGCTATTTGGGACAGCAACTTCCTACGAGCAGTACTTC; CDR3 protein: CASSWLFGTATSYEQYF